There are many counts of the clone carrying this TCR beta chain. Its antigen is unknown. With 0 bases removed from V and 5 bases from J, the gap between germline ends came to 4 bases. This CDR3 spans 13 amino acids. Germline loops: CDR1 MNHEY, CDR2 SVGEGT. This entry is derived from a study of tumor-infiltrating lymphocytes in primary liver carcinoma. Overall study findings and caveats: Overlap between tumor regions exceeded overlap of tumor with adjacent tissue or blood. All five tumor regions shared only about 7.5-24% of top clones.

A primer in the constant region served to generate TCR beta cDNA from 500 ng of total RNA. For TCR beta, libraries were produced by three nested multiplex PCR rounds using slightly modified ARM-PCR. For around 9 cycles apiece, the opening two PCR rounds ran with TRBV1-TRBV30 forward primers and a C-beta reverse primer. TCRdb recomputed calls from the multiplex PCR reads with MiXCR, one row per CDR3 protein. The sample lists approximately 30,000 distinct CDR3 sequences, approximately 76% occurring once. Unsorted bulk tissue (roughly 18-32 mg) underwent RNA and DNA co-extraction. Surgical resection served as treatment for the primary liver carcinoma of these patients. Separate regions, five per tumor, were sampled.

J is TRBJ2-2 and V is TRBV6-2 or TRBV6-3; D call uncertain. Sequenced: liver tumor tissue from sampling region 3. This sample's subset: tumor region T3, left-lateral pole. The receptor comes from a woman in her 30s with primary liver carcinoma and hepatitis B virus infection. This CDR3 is CASSYSETGELFF. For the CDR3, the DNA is TGTGCCAGCAGTTACTCGGAGACCGGGGAGCTGTTTTTT.